This is a list of T cell receptor beta chains from one sample in a study of blood T cell repertoires in COVID-19. Profiled with immunoSEQ multiplex PCR; TCRdb holds only in-frame clones, not every one. This table has about 58,000 clones, 90% appearing once. Sequenced input: peripheral blood. The origin of the receptors is a man aged 60 to 75 with active COVID-19. CDR3s include the opening cysteine and the closing phenylalanine or tryptophan. D genes are given only for firm matches. Clone size appears in some rows only: once, few, many, or a class for an expanded clone.

>TRBD1|TRBJ1-6|-|TRBV5-4
TGTGCCAGCAGCTTGAGACAGGGAGGTTCACCCCTCCACTTT
CASSLRQGGSPLHF
>-|TRBJ2-3|-|TRBV6-5
TGTGCCAGCAGTTACTCGGGCGGACTCACAGATACGCAGTATTTT
CASSYSGGLTDTQYF
>-|TRBJ1-2|few|TRBV4-2
TGTGCCAGCAGCCAAGAGAACAGTAACTATGGCTACACCTTC
CASSQENSNYGYTF
>TRBD1|TRBJ1-5|once|TRBV6-5
TGTGCCAGCCGGGGACAGGGGTCGCGTCAGCCCCAGCATTTT
CASRGQGSRQPQHF
>TRBD1|TRBJ1-4|-|TRBV6-1
TGTGCCAGCAGTGAGAGGGGGCAGGTTGAAAAACTGTTTTTT
CASSERGQVEKLFF
>-|TRBJ1-3|-|TRBV5-1
TGCGCCAGCAGCTTGGGTAGCAGCTCTGGAAACACCATATATTTT
CASSLGSSSGNTIYF
>-|TRBJ2-7|once|TRBV7-8
TGTGCCAGCAGCTTATTAGCGGTCGCCTACGAGCAGTACTTC
CASSLLAVAYEQYF
>TRBD1|TRBJ1-5|-|TRBV2
TGTGCCAGCAGACAGGGGGCTGGTCAGCCCCAGCATTTT
CASRQGAGQPQHF
>-|TRBJ2-7|-|TRBV5-1
TGCGCCAGCAGCTTGGACAGGTCCTACGAGCAGTACTTC
CASSLDRSYEQYF
>-|TRBJ1-4|-|TRBV10-3
TGTGCCATCAGTGAGTCGGCAGGGTCTATTGAAAAACTGTTTTTT
CAISESAGSIEKLFF